This entry features one TCR beta chain sequence. TCRdb reprocessed the RT-PCR reads with MiXCR, giving one entry per CDR3 protein. Of 150,000 to 250,000 distinct CDR3 sequences listed, roughly 40% are singletons. The entry originates in a study of patients and donors after allogeneic stem cell transplantation. The CDR3 sequence is 13 residues long. Looked up from germline, CDR1 is LGHNA and CDR2 is YNFKEQ. V lost 4 bases to trimming and J lost 5 bases, with 12 bases between them. The chain recombines TRBV4-2 with TRBJ2-7, with D maybe TRBD2 (5 bases). This receptor was taken from a human donor who was either an allogeneic HSCT recipient or a stem cell or donor lymphocyte infusion donor (not recorded which). It is not recorded whose cells these are; they may come from a transplant donor. The sample consisted of blood, either unsorted or a sorted T cell fraction (not recorded which). CDR3 amino acids: CASSPPGFHEQYF. The CDR3 nucleotides are TGTGCCAGCAGCCCCCCGGGATTTCACGAGCAGTACTTC.